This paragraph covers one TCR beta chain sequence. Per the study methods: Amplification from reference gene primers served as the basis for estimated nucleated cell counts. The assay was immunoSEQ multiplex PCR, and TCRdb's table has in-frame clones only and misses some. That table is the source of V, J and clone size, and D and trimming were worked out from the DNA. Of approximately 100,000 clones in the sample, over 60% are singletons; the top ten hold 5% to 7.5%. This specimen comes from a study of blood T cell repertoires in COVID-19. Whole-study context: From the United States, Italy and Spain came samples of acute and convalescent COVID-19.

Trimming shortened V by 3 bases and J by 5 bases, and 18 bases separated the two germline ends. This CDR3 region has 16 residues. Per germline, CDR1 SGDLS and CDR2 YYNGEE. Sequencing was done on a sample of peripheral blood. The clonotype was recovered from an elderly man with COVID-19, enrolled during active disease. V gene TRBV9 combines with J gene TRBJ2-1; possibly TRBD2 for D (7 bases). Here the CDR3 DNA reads TGTGCCAGCAGCGGAGCCTGGGGGGGCGGCCACAATGAGCAGTTCTTC. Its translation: CASSGAWGGGHNEQFF. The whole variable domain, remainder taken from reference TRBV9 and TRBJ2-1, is DSGVTQTPKHLITATGQRVTLRCSPRSGDLSVYWYQQSLDQGLQFLIQYYNGEERAKGNILERFSAQQFPDLHSELNLSSLELGDSALYFCASSGAWGGGHNEQFFGPGTRLTVL.